Listed here are 27 T cell receptor beta chains from one sample, sequenced in a study of cytomegalovirus exposure and HLA in healthy donors. 60 Vbeta and 13 Jbeta primers were used in PCR. Repertoires were generated with immunoSEQ multiplex PCR, while TCRdb's copy carries only in-frame clones and drops some. The table has more than 90,000 clones, less than 85% seen once. The material sequenced was PBMCs. These receptors all stem from a man aged 50 to 60 in good health and CMV-seropositive.

V is TRBV10-1 and J is TRBJ2-5; D perhaps matches TRBD1 (6 bases). Germline lookup yields CDR1 WNHNN and CDR2 SYGVQD (reference sequence). The CDR3 sequence is 14 residues long. V gave up 2 bases and J gave up 5 bases, with 12 bases separating them. CDR3 sequence: CASSEGIRGETQYF. The CDR3 region has the DNA TGCGCCAGCAGTGAGGGGATAAGGGGGGAGACCCAGTACTTC.

The rearrangement uses TRBV2 and TRBJ1-5; possible D gene TRBD1, 5 bases. V lost 6 bases and J 3 bases, leaving 9 bases between the germline ends. CDR1 and CDR2 (germline): SNHLY, FYNNEI. This CDR3 is 13 amino acids long. The CDR3 spells CASSRQPNQPQHF. CDR3 nucleotide sequence: TGTGCCAGCAGCCGACAGCCCAATCAGCCCCAGCATTTT.

The gene calls are TRBV28 and TRBJ2-1, with 9 bases aligning to TRBD2. The V segment lost 5 bases and the J segment 0 bases; nucleotides outside the gene matches: 5. CDR3 size: 16 residues. Germline V gives CDR1 MDHEN, CDR2 SYDVKM. The CDR3 nucleotides are TGTGCCAGCAGTCCCAGCGGGGGGAGCTCCTACAATGAGCAGTTCTTC. Translated, it gives CASSPSGGSSYNEQFF.

V is TRBV10-1 and J is TRBJ2-3; 11 bases are a match to TRBD1. J lost 5 bases, V lost 6 bases, and 7 bases had no gene match. This CDR3 is built from 15 residues. Germline CDR1 is WNHNN and CDR2 is SYGVQD (reference sequence). The CDR3 sequence is CASSTGTGGRDTQYF. Here the CDR3 DNA reads TGCGCCAGCAGCACCGGGACAGGGGGGAGAGATACGCAGTATTTT.

The chain links TRBV2 to TRBJ2-1; 9 positions agree with TRBD2. J lost 6 bases, V lost 6 bases, and 9 bases had no gene match. This CDR3 contains 15 residues. Germline loops: CDR1 SNHLY, CDR2 FYNNEI. Written as DNA, the CDR3 is TGTGCCAGCAGCATGAGCGGGGGGCCCCGCAATGAGCAGTTCTTC. This encodes CASSMSGGPRNEQFF.

In its sample, this clone was seen a few times. The chain employs TRBV5-6 and TRBJ2-5, with D possibly being TRBD1 (5 bases). The CDR3 is 17 residues long. The germline V and J ends were trimmed by 2 bases and 3 bases, with 20 bases remaining between them. Germline CDR1 reads SGHDT; CDR2 reads YYEEEE. The CDR3 loop is CASSFLAPGQGEETQYF. The CDR3 nucleotides read TGTGCCAGCAGCTTCCTCGCGCCCGGGCAGGGTGAAGAGACCCAGTACTTC.

The V and J genes are TRBV5-1 and TRBJ1-1; D not certain. Per the germline V gene, CDR1 is SGHRS and CDR2 is YFSETQ. V lost 7 bases and J lost 6, with 28 bases in between. This CDR3 is built from 17 residues. CDR3 region: CASGQLSISGVGSEAFF. The CDR3 coding sequence is TGCGCCAGCGGGCAGCTATCGATCTCCGGGGTGGGGTCTGAAGCTTTCTTT.

In DNA form, the CDR3 reads TGCAGCGTTGATTCGAGCGGGGGGTCAGATACGCAGTATTTT. This encodes CSVDSSGGSDTQYF. V gene TRBV29-1 combines with J gene TRBJ2-3, with 9 bases identical to TRBD2. Germline V gene data show CDR1 as SQVTM and CDR2 as ANQGSEA. CDR3 length: 14 amino acids. V shed 3 bases, J shed 4 bases, and the junction held 5 bases outside the gene matches.

The V call is TRBV2, the J call TRBJ1-2, with D unclear. The germline V gene has CDR1 SNHLY and CDR2 FYNNEI. This CDR3 has 14 residues. Trimming pared 6 bases from V and 5 bases from J, leaving 16 bases between. The DNA of the CDR3 is TGTGCCAGCAGGCCAGCTGGGTCGACATATGGCTACACCTTC. Protein product: CASRPAGSTYGYTF.

V usage is TRBV2 and J usage is TRBJ1-1, with D perhaps TRBD1 (5 bases). Germline V CDR1 and CDR2: SNHLY, FYNNEI. V was cut by 7 bases and J by 8 bases, with 11 bases left in between. This CDR3 is built from 11 residues. CDR3 loop: CASTGLGEAFF. CDR3 DNA sequence: TGTGCCAGCACAGGGTTAGGGGAAGCTTTCTTT.

This chain connects TRBV6-6 to TRBJ1-1; D is perhaps TRBD1 (5 bases). The CDR3 extends over 14 amino acids. The ends were cut back, 8 bases at V and 0 bases at J, with 13 bases in the middle. Germline V gives CDR1 MNHNY, CDR2 SVGAGI (reference sequence). The CDR3 region has the DNA TGTGCCAGCGGCGAATGGGGGGTGAACACTGAAGCTTTCTTT. Its protein is CASGEWGVNTEAFF.

The rearrangement uses TRBV28 and TRBJ2-7, with D perhaps TRBD1 (5 bases). The CDR3 length is 13 residues. CDR1 and CDR2 from the germline V gene are MDHEN and SYDVKM. Trimming removed 11 bases at V and 1 base at J, with 15 bases between. The CDR3 spells CAVGGALSYEQYF. CDR3 in DNA: TGTGCCGTAGGTGGGGCCCTTTCCTACGAGCAGTACTTC.

This clone occurred a few times. The rearrangement uses TRBV5-1 and TRBJ2-1; the match to TRBD1 covers 10 bases. The length of the CDR3 is 11 residues. The V segment lost 8 bases and the J segment 9 bases; nucleotides outside the gene matches: 2. CDR1 and CDR2 from the germline V gene are SGHRS and YFSETQ. Written as DNA, the CDR3 is TGCGCCAGTGGACAGGGGGGTGAGCAGTTCTTC. It encodes CASGQGGEQFF.

The chain has TRBV12-5 and TRBJ2-2; D perhaps matches TRBD1 (6 bases). CDR1 and CDR2 (germline): LGHNT, FRNRAP. With 3 bases removed from V and 3 bases from J, the gap between germline ends came to 8 bases. This CDR3 contains 14 residues. Written as DNA, the CDR3 is TGTGCTAGTGGTTTATACAGGGACACCGGGGAGCTGTTTTTT. Its translation: CASGLYRDTGELFF.

The genes are TRBV19 and TRBJ2-2; possibly TRBD1 for D (6 bases). V gave up 6 bases and J gave up 8 bases, with 16 bases separating them. The CDR3 is 14 amino acids. Looked up from germline, CDR1 is LNHDA and CDR2 is SQIVND (reference sequence). The CDR3 loop is CASRIIGTRGELFF. The CDR3 region has the DNA TGTGCCAGTAGGATTATCGGGACAAGGGGGGAGCTGTTTTTT.

The chain recombines TRBV28 with TRBJ1-2; TRBD1 aligns across 10 bases. The ends lost 4 bases at V and 4 bases at J; junction bases unmatched: 15. The CDR3 contains 18 residues. Germline V gives CDR1 MDHEN, CDR2 SYDVKM. The CDR3 is CASSSYRGQGEDSYGYTF. CDR3 in DNA: TGTGCCAGCAGTTCCTATCGAGGACAGGGGGAGGATAGCTATGGCTACACCTTC.

This sequence joins TRBV5-5 and TRBJ2-1, with 7 bases fitting TRBD1. The CDR3 has 15 amino acids. CDR1 and CDR2 from the germline V gene are SGHKS and YYEKEE (reference sequence). The V segment lost 4 bases and the J segment 2 bases; nucleotides outside the gene matches: 6. The CDR3 DNA is TGTGCCAGCAGCACGACAGGGCCGACCTACAATGAGCAGTTCTTC. This gives the protein CASSTTGPTYNEQFF.

The chain joins TRBV13 to TRBJ2-1; 8 bases are a match to TRBD1. V lost 7 bases and J lost 4; bases outside the gene matches: 6. The CDR3 extends over 14 amino acids. The germline gives CDR1 PRHDT, CDR2 FYEKMQ (reference sequence). The CDR3 region is CASKSQGGYNEQFF. The CDR3 nucleotides are TGTGCCAGCAAGTCACAGGGGGGATACAATGAGCAGTTCTTC.

The V gene is TRBV5-4, the J gene TRBJ2-1, with 12 bases identical to TRBD2. CDR1 SGHNT and CDR2 YYREEE come from the germline V gene (reference sequence). Trimming took 0 bases from V and 6 from J; bases not matched to a gene: 7. This CDR3 is 17 amino acids long. CDR3 bases: TGTGCCAGCAGCTTGGCGACTAGCGGGAGAGTAGGCAATGAGCAGTTCTTC. The encoded protein is CASSLATSGRVGNEQFF.

The chain employs TRBV4-2 and TRBJ1-1, with a possible D match to TRBD1 (6 bases). Germline-derived CDR1 and CDR2 are LGHNA and YNFKEQ. The V and J ends lost 0 bases and 7 bases respectively, with 6 bases between them. This CDR3 is 12 amino acids long. The CDR3 loop is CASSQDRGEAFF. The CDR3, as DNA: TGTGCCAGCAGCCAAGACAGGGGTGAAGCTTTCTTT.

The rearrangement uses TRBV5-8 and TRBJ1-5; D gene ambiguous. Germline CDR1 reads SGHTS; CDR2 reads YDEGEE. Trimming removed 7 bases from V and 5 bases from J, with 25 bases in between. There are 17 residues in the CDR3. The CDR3 sequence: CASRVSRWNEEDQPQHF. CDR3 sequence (DNA): TGTGCCAGCCGGGTGAGTAGATGGAACGAAGAGGATCAGCCCCAGCATTTT.

This chain connects TRBV28 to TRBJ1-2, with D perhaps matching TRBD1 (6 bases). Trimming removed 8 bases at V and 8 bases at J, with 12 bases between. In germline, CDR1 is MDHEN, CDR2 SYDVKM. The CDR3 runs 11 residues. DNA of the CDR3: TGTGCCAGCGAAACAGGGTGGGGCTACACCTTC. Translating it yields CASETGWGYTF.

The rearrangement uses TRBV5-4 and TRBJ2-3; 8 nucleotides agree with TRBD1. The CDR3 is 15 amino acids. The junction had 6 bases not matched to a gene; V was cut back by 1 base and J by 5 bases. Germline V CDR1 and CDR2: SGHNT, YYREEE (reference sequence). The CDR3 loop is CASSLSAGGGDTQYF. The CDR3 region has the DNA TGTGCCAGCAGCTTGTCGGCAGGGGGCGGAGATACGCAGTATTTT.

The rearrangement uses TRBV19 and TRBJ1-5; D uncertain. Germline CDR1 reads LNHDA; CDR2 reads SQIVND (reference sequence). The V end lost 3 bases, the J end lost 1 base, and 16 bases lay between the germline ends. The CDR3 has 17 residues. The CDR3 protein is CASSIQEAWSSNQPQHF. The DNA for the CDR3 is TGTGCCAGTAGTATCCAGGAAGCATGGTCAAGCAATCAGCCCCAGCATTTT.

This chain connects TRBV6-5 to TRBJ1-4, with D possibly matching TRBD1 (5 bases). V was cut by 6 bases and J by 3 bases, with 14 bases left in between. This CDR3 contains 15 residues. The V gene's germline CDR1 is MNHEY and CDR2 SVGAGI. CDR3 coding DNA: TGTGCCAGCAGCCGGGGCGGGGGATCTAATGAAAAACTGTTTTTT. Encoded protein: CASSRGGGSNEKLFF.

The V and J genes are TRBV28 and TRBJ1-6; TRBD1 matches at 11 bases. This CDR3 spans 16 amino acids. From germline, CDR1 is MDHEN and CDR2 SYDVKM. Germline trimming cut 5 bases from V and 9 bases from J; bases unmatched to any gene: 9. This chain's CDR3 is CASSTRTGGLGSPLHF. In DNA, the CDR3 is TGTGCCAGCAGTACACGGACAGGGGGCCTAGGTTCACCCCTCCACTTT.

The rearrangement links TRBV6-5 to TRBJ1-1; no definite D call. V was shortened by 2 bases and J by 4 bases, with 8 bases between the two germline ends. Germline-derived CDR1 and CDR2 are MNHEY and SVGAGI. The CDR3 is 13 amino acids. The CDR3 DNA reads as TGTGCCAGCAGTTACGGGAGGTTCACTGAAGCTTTCTTT. As protein: CASSYGRFTEAFF.